The 18 T cell receptor beta chains in this list originate from one sample, sequenced in a study of blood T cell repertoires in COVID-19. Profiling relied on immunoSEQ multiplex PCR, and the TCRdb table lists in-frame clones only, not all of them. The sample records more than 95,000 clones, roughly 88% being singletons. Sequenced: peripheral blood. The receptor source for this set is a human donor in a cohort sampled during active COVID-19.

The table lists this clone with a few counts. V is TRBV5-4 and J is TRBJ1-4; D perhaps matches TRBD1 (5 bases). The V and J ends lost 2 bases and 4 bases respectively, with 9 bases between them. The germline gives CDR1 SGHNT, CDR2 YYREEE (reference sequence). The CDR3 contains 14 residues. Here the CDR3 reads CASSLVGDNEKLFF. The CDR3 nucleotides are TGTGCCAGCAGCTTAGTAGGGGATAATGAAAAACTGTTTTTT.

The rearrangement joins TRBV19 to TRBJ2-7, with 10 bases that match TRBD1. The CDR3 extends over 14 amino acids. Germline V gene data show CDR1 as LNHDA and CDR2 as SQIVND (reference sequence). V was clipped by 6 bases and J by 6 bases; unmatched bases: 8. The CDR3 DNA sequence: TGTGCCAGTAGCCTTTCCGGGACAGGGGTCGAGCAGTACTTC. Encoded protein: CASSLSGTGVEQYF.

V gene TRBV5-1 combines with J gene TRBJ2-2, with 11 bases lining up with TRBD2. CDR1 and CDR2 (germline): SGHRS, YFSETQ. The V segment lost 2 bases and the J segment 6 bases; nucleotides outside the gene matches: 6. CDR3 size: 16 residues. DNA for the CDR3: TGCGCCAGCAGCTTTGCCGGGACTAGCGGTTCCGGGGAGCTGTTTTTT. Translation gives CASSFAGTSGSGELFF.

The V gene is TRBV7-2, the J gene TRBJ1-1; D not resolved. The CDR3 extends over 14 amino acids. Germline assignment: CDR1 SGHTA and CDR2 FQGNSA. Deletions cut 0 bases from V and 1 base from J, with 6 bases between. The CDR3 is CASSLALGNTEAFF. CDR3 in DNA: TGTGCCAGCAGCTTAGCGCTAGGGAACACTGAAGCTTTCTTT.

V is TRBV19 and J is TRBJ1-2, with 8 bases identical to TRBD1. Unmatched junction bases numbered 4, after V lost 5 bases and J lost 8 bases. The CDR3 has 12 amino acids. The V gene's germline CDR1 is LNHDA and CDR2 SQIVND (reference sequence). Here the CDR3 reads CASSAGDRGYTF. The DNA of the CDR3 is TGTGCCAGTAGTGCCGGGGACAGGGGCTACACCTTC.

The CDR3 nucleotides are TGTGCCAGCAGCGTAGCCCCAACACAATATGGCTACACCTTC. It yields the protein CASSVAPTQYGYTF. The chain recombines TRBV9 with TRBJ1-2; D is ambiguous. CDR1 SGDLS and CDR2 YYNGEE come from the germline V gene. V shed 0 bases and J shed 5 bases, with 11 bases lying between them. The CDR3 spans 14 residues.

In its sample, this clone was seen once. This rearrangement joins TRBV7-2 to TRBJ1-2; 8 bases fit TRBD1. The V segment lost 4 bases and the J segment 4 bases; nucleotides outside the gene matches: 8. The CDR3 is 15 residues long. CDR1 and CDR2 from the germline V gene are SGHTA and FQGNSA. CDR3 residues: CASSSSAGGGYGYTF. DNA for the CDR3: TGTGCCAGCAGCTCAAGTGCAGGGGGCGGCTATGGCTACACCTTC.

The rearrangement links TRBV5-8 to TRBJ2-3; TRBD2 matches at 10 bases. The J segment lost 7 bases and the V segment lost 2 bases, leaving 7 bases of the junction unmatched. The CDR3 loop spans 15 amino acids. Per the germline V gene, CDR1 is SGHTS and CDR2 is YDEGEE. CDR3: CASSLGLLAGNTQYF. CDR3 nucleotide sequence: TGTGCCAGCAGCTTAGGTCTACTAGCGGGGAATACGCAGTATTTT.

The chain is built from TRBV5-6 and TRBJ2-3; 7 positions match TRBD2. With 5 bases clipped from V and 1 base from J, the junction kept 13 bases outside the gene matches. CDR1 SGHDT and CDR2 YYEEEE come from the germline V gene. The CDR3 sequence is 17 residues long. The CDR3 nucleotides are TGTGCCAGCAGTCGCGGACACCGACTAGCTGGCACAGATACGCAGTATTTT. It is translated as CASSRGHRLAGTDTQYF.

The chain recombines TRBV6-5 with TRBJ1-2, with 8 nucleotides matching TRBD1. The trim removed 7 bases at V and 2 bases at J, leaving 6 bases unmatched. The CDR3 is 14 residues long. The V gene's germline CDR1 is MNHEY and CDR2 SVGAGI. The CDR3 DNA reads TGTGCCAGCATCCTCGACAGGGGCAACTATGGCTACACCTTC. Encoded protein: CASILDRGNYGYTF.

The V gene is TRBV18, the J gene TRBJ2-5; a possible D gene is TRBD1 (6 bases). Trimming removed 0 bases at V and 5 bases at J, with 7 bases between. This CDR3 comprises 13 residues. Germline loops: CDR1 KGHSH, CDR2 LQKENI. The CDR3 here is CASSPPRGETQYF. Written as DNA, the CDR3 is TGTGCCAGCTCACCACCCAGGGGTGAGACCCAGTACTTC.

In this sample, this clone turned up a few times. The chain combines TRBV28 with TRBJ1-1, with 7 bases fitting TRBD1. The CDR3 consists of 14 residues. V shed 6 bases, J shed 6 bases, and the junction held 10 bases outside the gene matches. CDR1 is MDHEN and CDR2 is SYDVKM in the germline V gene. CDR3: CASRRTGSLPEAFF. The DNA of the CDR3 is TGTGCCAGCAGACGGACAGGTAGCCTCCCTGAAGCTTTCTTT.

This clone showed up just once. The chain couples TRBV5-1 to TRBJ1-1; D not certain. Trimming cost V 0 bases and J 4 bases, with 10 bases left between them. The CDR3 covers 14 residues. The germline V gene has CDR1 SGHRS and CDR2 YFSETQ. The CDR3 loop reads CASSLAVSGTEAFF. The DNA for the CDR3 is TGCGCCAGCAGCTTGGCCGTTTCGGGCACTGAAGCTTTCTTT.

V and J are TRBV9 and TRBJ2-1; 11 bases fit TRBD2. The CDR3 runs to 16 residues. J was trimmed by 3 bases and V by 3 bases; bases with no gene match: 5. Looked up from germline, CDR1 is SGDLS and CDR2 is YYNGEE. The CDR3 bases are TGTGCCAGCAGCGCCCCCGGGACTAGCGGCTACAATGAGCAGTTCTTC. This encodes CASSAPGTSGYNEQFF.

The CDR3 sequence: CASSKDRDHYGYTF. The CDR3, as DNA: TGTGCCAGCAGCAAAGACAGGGACCACTATGGCTACACCTTC. V gene TRBV7-8 combines with J gene TRBJ1-2; 7 nucleotides line up with TRBD1. This CDR3 spans 14 amino acids. CDR1 SGHVS and CDR2 FQNEAQ come from the germline V gene. Trimming took 5 bases from V and 3 from J; bases not matched to a gene: 6. The complete variable domain, with remaining parts taken from reference TRBV7-8 and TRBJ1-2, reads GAGVSQSPRYKVAKRGQDVALRCDPISGHVSLFWYQQALGQGPEFLTYFQNEAQLDKSGLPSDRFFAERPEGSVSTLKIQRTQQEDSAVYLCASSKDRDHYGYTFGSGTRLTVV.

The table lists this clone with a few counts. This chain links TRBV4-3 with TRBJ2-1; 7 nucleotides agree with TRBD2. Germline V gene sequence: CDR1 LGHNA, CDR2 YSLEER. CDR3 length: 17 residues. The V segment lost 2 bases and the J segment 3 bases; nucleotides outside the gene matches: 10. This chain's CDR3 is CASSQTGLAALYNEQFF. The CDR3 DNA sequence: TGCGCCAGCAGCCAAACGGGGCTAGCGGCCCTCTACAATGAGCAGTTCTTC.

The chain joins TRBV5-1 to TRBJ2-5; TRBD2 matches at 16 bases. Germline CDR1 is SGHRS and CDR2 is YFSETQ. V was clipped by 4 bases and J by 5 bases; unmatched bases: 2. The CDR3 is made up of 15 amino acids. CDR3: CASSGTSGGVETQYF. The CDR3 nucleotides are TGCGCCAGCAGCGGGACTAGCGGGGGGGTTGAGACCCAGTACTTC. Variable domain in full (rest from reference TRBV5-1 and TRBJ2-5): KAGVTQTPRYLIKTRGQQVTLSCSPISGHRSVSWYQQTPGQGLQFLFEYFSETQRNKGNFPGRFSGRQFSNSRSEMNVSTLELGDSALYLCASSGTSGGVETQYFGPGTRLLVL.

The rearrangement links TRBV25-1 to TRBJ2-7; 10 positions agree with TRBD1. The CDR3 sequence is 14 residues long. The germline CDR1 and CDR2 sequences are MGHDK and SYGVNS. J gave up 2 bases and V 10 bases, and 8 bases lay outside the gene matches. The CDR3 nucleotides read TGTGCCACCTCCCGGGACAGGGGTCCCTACGAGCAGTACTTC. It specifies CATSRDRGPYEQYF.